What follows are 3 T cell receptor beta chains derived from one specimen sequenced in a study of T cells in Graves' hyperthyroidism and ophthalmopathy (dated by TCRdb to about 2019). Library preparation used multiplex PCR. Sequencer: Illumina HiSeq 2000. TCR beta CDR3 regions were amplified from RNA transcripts. For the first round of RT-PCR on the TCR CDR3, the HTBI primer set was used together with the Qiagen OneStep RT-PCR kit. TCRdb reworked the public reads: Q25 trimming with fastp, MiXCR clone assembly, productive beta chains retained. Merged by CDR3 protein, the rows form single entries marked with the most common genes and DNA. The sample table records about 560,000 distinct CDR3 sequences; 12% to 15% of these occur just once. The top ten clones comprise 14% of the sample. Material for sequencing was blood. Receptor source: a woman in her thirties or forties with Graves' hyperthyroidism.

This clonotype was found a few times. V usage is TRBV6-2 or TRBV6-3 and J usage is TRBJ1-6; unclear D gene. Germline V gene lookup returns CDR1 MNHEY and CDR2 SVGEGT. This CDR3 is built from 13 residues. V lost 7 bases and J 11 bases, leaving 15 bases between the germline ends. The DNA of the CDR3 is TGTGCCAGCAAGGAGGGTGGGTGGGCACCCCTCCACTTT. It specifies CASKEGGWAPLHF.

J is TRBJ2-7 and V is TRBV20-1; 9 bases agree with TRBD1. Germline trimming cut 5 bases from V and 2 bases from J; bases unmatched to any gene: 13. The CDR3 runs to 16 residues. Germline V lookup: CDR1 DFQATT, CDR2 SNEGSKA (reference sequence). CDR3: CSAPGAGTGYPYEQYF. The CDR3 DNA is TGCAGTGCTCCAGGGGCCGGGACAGGGTATCCCTACGAGCAGTACTTC.

In its sample, this clonotype was seen many times. The chain recombines TRBV3-1 with TRBJ1-2; D is uncertain. The CDR3 has 13 residues. Germline V gene lookup returns CDR1 LGHDT and CDR2 YNNKEL (reference sequence). V shed 0 bases and J shed 7 bases, with 9 bases lying between them. The CDR3 nucleotides read TGTGCCAGCAGCCAAGATACTTTGGGTGGCTACACCTTC. Protein sequence: CASSQDTLGGYTF.